The entry below describes one T cell receptor beta chain. These data come from a study of CD8+ T cells in alopecia areata. RNA, once extracted, was reverse transcribed into cDNA for use as the sequencing template. TCRdb's copy holds only in-frame clones and misses some; the assay was immunoSEQ multiplex PCR. Of 110,000 or so clones listed, roughly two fifths are singletons. CDR3 length: 12 residues. The V gene's germline CDR1 is SQVTM and CDR2 ANQGSEA. V lost 6 bases to trimming and J lost 7 bases, with 15 bases between them. This sequence joins TRBV29-1 and TRBJ1-1; D gene uncertain. The material sequenced was CD4+ T cells sorted from blood. The TCR comes from a human donor with alopecia areata. The CDR3 loop reads CSVHRSADEAFF. As DNA, the CDR3 is TGCAGCGTCCATCGGTCGGCAGATGAAGCTTTCTTT.